The 16 T cell receptor beta chains below were found in one sample sequenced in a study of T-cell reconstitution after alpha-beta-depleted transplantation in children. Construction of the TCRbeta library involved unique molecular identifiers. In TCRdb, the PCR reads were re-called with MiXCR into one record per CDR3 protein. The sample has roughly 300,000 distinct CDR3 sequences, around 10% seen once. The specimen was PBMCs from the stem cell graft donor, collected from the stem cell graft. These receptors were taken from a human donor who donated a stem cell graft to a child with acute lymphoblastic leukemia.

CDR3 nucleotides: TGTGCTAGTGGGTCTGCAGGGACTTGGATCACTGAAGCTTTCTTT. This encodes CASGSAGTWITEAFF. The genes are TRBV12-5 and TRBJ1-1; D may be TRBD1 (5 bases). Trimming left V 6 bases short and J 4 bases short, with 18 bases between. The CDR3 runs 15 residues. CDR1 is LGHNT and CDR2 is FRNRAP in the germline V gene.

This clonotype was detected only a few times. This chain connects TRBV15 to TRBJ2-3, with D unresolved. The CDR3 totals 17 residues. V lost 0 bases to trimming and J lost 0 bases, with 13 bases between them. Germline assignment: CDR1 LNHNV and CDR2 YYDKDF (reference sequence). The CDR3 here is CATSRDPLGTSTDTQYF. CDR3 DNA: TGTGCCACCAGCAGAGACCCCCTAGGCACTAGCACAGATACGCAGTATTTT.

There are a few counts of this clonotype. V is TRBV19 and J is TRBJ2-1, with unresolved D. V shed 9 bases and J shed 3 bases, with 12 bases lying between them. Germline loops: CDR1 LNHDA, CDR2 SQIVND (reference sequence). The CDR3 has 13 amino acids. The CDR3 is CASRQGGYNEQFF. The CDR3, as DNA: TGTGCCAGCCGTCAAGGTGGCTACAATGAGCAGTTCTTC.

This chain connects TRBV18 to TRBJ1-1; D is unclear. The V and J ends lost 3 bases and 4 bases respectively, with 12 bases between them. CDR1 KGHSH and CDR2 LQKENI come from the germline V gene. The CDR3 runs 14 residues. The CDR3 protein is CASSPELVGTEAFF. For the CDR3, the DNA is TGTGCCAGCTCACCTGAACTCGTGGGCACTGAAGCTTTCTTT.

The sample holds a few counts of this clonotype. V usage is TRBV28 and J usage is TRBJ2-3; tentatively, D is TRBD2 (6 bases). Germline V gives CDR1 MDHEN, CDR2 SYDVKM. The V and J ends lost 1 base and 1 base respectively, with 18 bases between them. This CDR3 region has 18 residues. The CDR3 DNA is TGTGCCAGCAGTTTATCCCCTGTCAGGGCTAGCGGCACAGATACGCAGTATTTT. Its protein product is CASSLSPVRASGTDTQYF.

This clonotype was detected only a few times. The chain recombines TRBV12-3 or TRBV12-4 with TRBJ2-6; D not certain. The V end lost 4 bases, the J end lost 1 base, and 8 bases lay between the germline ends. This CDR3 is 15 amino acids long. CDR3 sequence reads: CASSSTESGANVLTF. CDR3 in DNA: TGTGCCAGCAGTTCAACAGAATCTGGGGCCAACGTCCTGACTTTC.

This clonotype appeared many times. The DNA of the CDR3 is TGTGCCAGCAGCCCCGACACAGCTGGAACCCAGTACTTC. Translated, it gives CASSPDTAGTQYF. V gene TRBV7-9 combines with J gene TRBJ2-5; no firm D call. The germline V gene encodes CDR1 SEHNR and CDR2 FQNEAQ (reference sequence). The CDR3 length is 13 residues. V was pared by 5 bases and J by 8 bases, with 15 bases between. Using reference TRBV7-9 and TRBJ2-5 for the parts outside the CDR3, the full variable domain is DTGVSQNPRHKITKRGQNVTFRCDPISEHNRLYWYRQTLGQGPEFLTYFQNEAQLEKSRLLSDRFSAERPKGSFSTLEIQRTEQGDSAMYLCASSPDTAGTQYFGPGTRLLVL.

There are many counts of this clonotype. The rearrangement uses TRBV7-9 and TRBJ2-3; TRBD1 aligns across 8 bases. The ends lost 6 bases at V and 3 bases at J; junction bases unmatched: 5. CDR1 SEHNR and CDR2 FQNEAQ come from the germline V gene (reference sequence). The CDR3 length is 14 residues. This CDR3 is CASRDRGLTDTQYF. The CDR3 DNA sequence: TGTGCCAGCAGAGACAGGGGTCTGACAGATACGCAGTATTTT.

The CDR3 is CASSDGGAGYEQYF. CDR3 coding DNA: TGCGCCAGCAGCGACGGGGGCGCCGGGTACGAGCAGTACTTC. The chain has TRBV5-1 and TRBJ2-7; D is perhaps TRBD1 or TRBD2 (6 bases each). V was shortened by 4 bases and J by 4 bases, with 15 bases between the two germline ends. The CDR3 has 14 amino acids. The germline V gene encodes CDR1 SGHRS and CDR2 YFSETQ.

Ten or more counts support this clonotype. The chain employs TRBV19 and TRBJ1-1; D is perhaps TRBD1 (5 bases). In germline, CDR1 is LNHDA, CDR2 SQIVND (reference sequence). The CDR3 length is 11 residues. V lost 5 bases to trimming and J lost 11 bases, with 12 bases between them. The CDR3 is CASSWGLNAFF. The CDR3 nucleotides read TGTGCCAGTAGTTGGGGCTTGAATGCTTTCTTT.

The rearrangement uses TRBV15 and TRBJ2-3, with 9 bases that match TRBD1. The CDR3 has 14 amino acids. Germline V gene sequence: CDR1 LNHNV, CDR2 YYDKDF (reference sequence). J gave up 6 bases and V 5 bases, and 6 bases lay outside the gene matches. The DNA of the CDR3 is TGTGCCACCAGCTCCAGAGACAGGGGGGATACGCAGTATTTT. The encoded protein is CATSSRDRGDTQYF.

The gene calls are TRBV6-1 and TRBJ1-2; 8 bases map to TRBD1. The CDR3 extends over 15 amino acids. Germline assignment: CDR1 MNHNS and CDR2 SASEGT. V was clipped by 6 bases and J by 5 bases; unmatched bases: 11. This chain's CDR3 is CASRTGQAIAYGYTF. In DNA, the CDR3 is TGTGCCAGCAGGACGGGACAGGCTATTGCGTATGGCTACACCTTC.

The chain employs TRBV4-1 and TRBJ2-7; D gene unclear. Germline CDR1 is MGHRA and CDR2 is YSYEKL. The CDR3 runs 15 residues. Trimming took 1 base from V and 4 from J, leaving 14 bases between them. CDR3 sequence (DNA): TGCGCCAGCAGCCAAGTCTCCGGATCCGATTACGAGCAGTACTTC. Its protein is CASSQVSGSDYEQYF.

V is TRBV4-1 and J is TRBJ2-1, with D unclear. V lost 1 base, J lost 2 bases, and 9 bases lay in between. This CDR3 contains 15 residues. Germline V gives CDR1 MGHRA, CDR2 YSYEKL. The chain's CDR3 is CASSQVGGPYNEQFF. For the CDR3, the DNA is TGCGCCAGCAGCCAAGTAGGCGGTCCCTACAATGAGCAGTTCTTC.

This clonotype has only a few counts. J is TRBJ2-1 and V is TRBV11-2, with unresolved D. Germline V lookup: CDR1 SGHAT, CDR2 FQNNGV. CDR3 size: 16 residues. The V end was cut by 5 bases, the J end by 3 bases, with 17 bases between. The CDR3 bases are TGTGCCAGCAGCCCAAAGACTGTAGCCATCTACAATGAGCAGTTCTTC. It specifies CASSPKTVAIYNEQFF. Based on the CDR3 plus reference TRBV11-2 and TRBJ2-1, the full variable domain is EAGVAQSPRYKIIEKRQSVAFWCNPISGHATLYWYQQILGQGPKLLIQFQNNGVVDDSQLPKDRFSAERLKGVDSTLKIQPAKLEDSAVYLCASSPKTVAIYNEQFFGPGTRLTVL.

Only a few counts were recorded for this clonotype. The J gene is TRBJ2-2, the V gene TRBV27; no firm D call. Trimming stripped 5 bases from V and 3 bases from J, with 19 bases between. Germline V gene data show CDR1 as MNHEY and CDR2 as SMNVEV (reference sequence). The CDR3 is 17 amino acids. CDR3 nucleotides: TGTGCCAGCAGTCCCTCGACTCTCCTGGAACACACCGGGGAGCTGTTTTTT. Residues: CASSPSTLLEHTGELFF.